The 5 T cell receptor beta chains presented below share a single source sample, sequenced in a study of blood T cells in healthy people across ages. A second PCR of 7 to 11 cycles used a sample-barcoded 5' primer and a J-beta primer mix. TCRdb redid the calling of the 5' RACE reads with MiXCR, one entry per CDR3 protein. The sample lists 600,000 to 650,000 distinct CDR3 sequences, under 65% occurring once. The sequenced sample consisted of blood. The receptors were gathered from a man aged 55 to 70 in good health.

This chain uses TRBV2 with TRBJ1-2; 9 positions match TRBD1. Germline CDR1 reads SNHLY; CDR2 reads FYNNEI. The V gene end was trimmed by 5 bases and the J gene end by 5 bases; junction bases not matched to a gene: 9. This CDR3 region has 15 residues. DNA for the CDR3: TGTGCCAGCAGTCAAAGCTCGGACAGGGGTTATGGCTACACCTTC. Residues: CASSQSSDRGYGYTF. Supplemented by reference TRBV2 and TRBJ1-2, the full variable domain reads EPEVTQTPSHQVTQMGQEVILRCVPISNHLYFYWYRQILGQKVEFLVSFYNNEISEKSEIFDDQFSVERPDGSNFTLKIRSTKLEDSAMYFCASSQSSDRGYGYTFGSGTRLTVV.

This clonotype was counted between two and nine times. This chain uses TRBV6-2 or TRBV6-3 with TRBJ2-1, with 12 bases lining up with TRBD2. The ends lost 7 bases at V and 2 bases at J; junction bases unmatched: 3. The germline V gene encodes CDR1 MNHEY and CDR2 SVGEGT. The CDR3 is 15 residues long. The CDR3, as DNA: TGTGCCAGCACCGCTAGCGGGGGGGCCTACAATGAGCAGTTCTTC. Translated, it gives CASTASGGAYNEQFF.

The V and J genes are TRBV12-3 or TRBV12-4 and TRBJ2-1; 7 positions agree with TRBD1. The CDR3 is made up of 14 amino acids. After removal of 6 bases from V and 5 bases from J, the junction contained 7 bases not matched to a gene. The CDR3 spells CASSPGQDHNEQFF. Written as DNA, the CDR3 is TGTGCCAGCAGCCCAGGACAGGACCACAATGAGCAGTTCTTC.

This clonotype was observed a handful of times. V usage is TRBV9 and J usage is TRBJ2-7; D unresolved. The V gene's germline CDR1 is SGDLS and CDR2 YYNGEE. V gave up 0 bases and J gave up 0 bases, with 10 bases separating them. The CDR3 sequence is 15 residues long. This chain's CDR3 is CASSVEAGSSYEQYF. CDR3 in DNA: TGTGCCAGCAGCGTAGAGGCAGGCAGCTCCTACGAGCAGTACTTC.

J is TRBJ1-4 and V is TRBV4-2, with D possibly matching TRBD1 (6 bases). The V gene lost 4 bases and the J gene lost 5 bases, with 11 bases spanning the gap. This CDR3 has 14 residues. CDR1 LGHNA and CDR2 YNFKEQ come from the germline V gene. The CDR3 region is CASSPGQRNEKLFF. The CDR3 nucleotides read TGTGCCAGCAGCCCGGGACAAAGGAATGAAAAACTGTTTTTT.